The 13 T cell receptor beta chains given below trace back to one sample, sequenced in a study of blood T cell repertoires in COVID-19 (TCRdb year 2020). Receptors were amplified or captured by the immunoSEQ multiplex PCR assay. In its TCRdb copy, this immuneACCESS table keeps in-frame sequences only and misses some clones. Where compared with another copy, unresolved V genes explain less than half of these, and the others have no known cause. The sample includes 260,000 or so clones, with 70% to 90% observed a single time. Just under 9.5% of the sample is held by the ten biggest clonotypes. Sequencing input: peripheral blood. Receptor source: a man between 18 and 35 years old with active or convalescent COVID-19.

This CDR3 is CASSERTENYGYTF. The CDR3 nucleotides are TGTGCCAGCAGCGAGAGGACAGAAAACTATGGCTACACCTTC. The rearrangement uses TRBV9 and TRBJ1-2; D possibly corresponds to TRBD1 (6 bases). Germline loops: CDR1 SGDLS, CDR2 YYNGEE. The CDR3 totals 14 residues. The V gene lost 3 bases and the J gene lost 2 bases, with 11 bases spanning the gap. The variable domain in full, with the rest retrieved from reference TRBV9 and TRBJ1-2, is DSGVTQTPKHLITATGQRVTLRCSPRSGDLSVYWYQQSLDQGLQFLIQYYNGEERAKGNILERFSAQQFPDLHSELNLSSLELGDSALYFCASSERTENYGYTFGSGTRLTVV.

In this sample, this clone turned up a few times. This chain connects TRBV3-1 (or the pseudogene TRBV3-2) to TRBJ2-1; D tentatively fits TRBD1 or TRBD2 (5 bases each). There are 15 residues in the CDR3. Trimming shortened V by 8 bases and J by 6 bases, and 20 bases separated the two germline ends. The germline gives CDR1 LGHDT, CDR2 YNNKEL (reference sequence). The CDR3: CASSQEGRGINEQFF. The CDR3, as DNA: TGTGCCAGCTCCCAAGAGGGGCGCGGTATCAATGAGCAGTTCTTC.

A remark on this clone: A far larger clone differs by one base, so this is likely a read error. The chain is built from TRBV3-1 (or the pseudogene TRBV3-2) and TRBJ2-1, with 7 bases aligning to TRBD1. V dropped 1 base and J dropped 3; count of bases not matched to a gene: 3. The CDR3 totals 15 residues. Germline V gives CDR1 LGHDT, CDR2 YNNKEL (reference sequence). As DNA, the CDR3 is TGTGCCAGCAGCCAAGGGCCAGGGGGCTACAATGAGCAGTTCTTC. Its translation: CASSQGPGGYNEQFF.

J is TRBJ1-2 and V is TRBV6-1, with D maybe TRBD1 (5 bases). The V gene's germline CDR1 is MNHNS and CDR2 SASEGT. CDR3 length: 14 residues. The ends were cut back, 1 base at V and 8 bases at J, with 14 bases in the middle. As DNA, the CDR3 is TGTGCCAGCAGTGAAGGATACAGGTCCGTGGGCTACACCTTC. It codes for CASSEGYRSVGYTF.

CDR3 region: CASSNQGGGSPLHF. In DNA form, the CDR3 reads TGTGCCAGTAGTAACCAGGGAGGAGGTTCACCCCTCCACTTT. The gene calls are TRBV19 and TRBJ1-6; D possibly corresponds to TRBD1 (5 bases). Trimming removed 4 bases at V and 9 bases at J, with 13 bases between. This CDR3 has 14 amino acids. CDR1 is LNHDA and CDR2 is SQIVND in the germline V gene (reference sequence).

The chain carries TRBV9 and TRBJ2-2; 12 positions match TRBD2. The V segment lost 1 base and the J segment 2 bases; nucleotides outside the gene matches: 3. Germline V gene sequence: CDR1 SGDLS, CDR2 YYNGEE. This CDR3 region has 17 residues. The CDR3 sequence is CASSVTSGGLNTGELFF. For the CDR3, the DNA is TGTGCCAGCAGCGTAACTAGCGGGGGGCTAAACACCGGGGAGCTGTTTTTT.

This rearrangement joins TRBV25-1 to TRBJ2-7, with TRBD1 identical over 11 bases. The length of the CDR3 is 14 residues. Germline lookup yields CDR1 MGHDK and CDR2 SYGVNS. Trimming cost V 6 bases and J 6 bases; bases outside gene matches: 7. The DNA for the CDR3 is TGTGCCAGCAGCGGCGGGACAGGGGGTCGCGAGCAGTACTTC. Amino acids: CASSGGTGGREQYF.

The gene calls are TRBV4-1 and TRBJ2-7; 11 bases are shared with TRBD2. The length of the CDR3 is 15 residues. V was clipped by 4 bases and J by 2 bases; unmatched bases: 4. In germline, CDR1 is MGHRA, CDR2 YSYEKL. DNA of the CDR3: TGCGCCAGCAGCCTAGGGACTAGCGGCACCTACGAGCAGTACTTC. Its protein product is CASSLGTSGTYEQYF.

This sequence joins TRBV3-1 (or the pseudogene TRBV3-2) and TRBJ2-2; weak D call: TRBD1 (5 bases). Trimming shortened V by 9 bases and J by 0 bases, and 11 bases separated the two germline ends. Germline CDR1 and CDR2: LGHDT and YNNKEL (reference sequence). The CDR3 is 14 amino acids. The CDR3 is CASKGFPNTGELFF. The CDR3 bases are TGTGCCAGTAAGGGGTTTCCGAACACCGGGGAGCTGTTTTTT.

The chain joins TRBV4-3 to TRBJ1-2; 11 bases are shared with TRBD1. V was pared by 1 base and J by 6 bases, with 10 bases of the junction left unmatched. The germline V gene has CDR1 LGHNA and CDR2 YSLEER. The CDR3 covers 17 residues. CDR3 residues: CASSQGTGGAGGDGYTF. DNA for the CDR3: TGCGCCAGCAGCCAAGGGACAGGGGGCGCAGGGGGCGATGGCTACACCTTC.

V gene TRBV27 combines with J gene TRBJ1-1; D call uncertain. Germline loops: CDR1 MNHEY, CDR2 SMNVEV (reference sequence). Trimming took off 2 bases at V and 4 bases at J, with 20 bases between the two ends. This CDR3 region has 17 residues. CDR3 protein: CASSLIRPIVRGTEAFF. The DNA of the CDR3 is TGTGCCAGCAGTTTAATTAGGCCAATAGTCCGGGGCACTGAAGCTTTCTTT.

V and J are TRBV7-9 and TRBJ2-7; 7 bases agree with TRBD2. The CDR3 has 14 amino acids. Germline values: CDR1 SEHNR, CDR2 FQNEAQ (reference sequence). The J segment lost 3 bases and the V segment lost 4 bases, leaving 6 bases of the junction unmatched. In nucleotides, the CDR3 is TGTGCCAGCAGCTCTAGCGGCGGCCTCTACGAGCAGTACTTC. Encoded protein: CASSSSGGLYEQYF.

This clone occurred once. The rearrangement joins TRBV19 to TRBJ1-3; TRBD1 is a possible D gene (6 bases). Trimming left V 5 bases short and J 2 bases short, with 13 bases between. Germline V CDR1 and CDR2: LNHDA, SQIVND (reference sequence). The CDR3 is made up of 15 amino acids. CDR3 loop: CASSFEGVAGNTIYF. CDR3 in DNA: TGTGCCAGTAGTTTCGAGGGGGTTGCTGGAAACACCATATATTTT.